The present T cell receptor beta chain was sequenced within a study of CD4 T cells in relation to SARS-CoV-2 and coronaviruses. A note on this clone: Its antigen is currently unknown.

This CDR3 has 14 residues. The V gene's germline CDR1 is MNHEY and CDR2 SVGAGI. Trimming cost V 7 bases and J 0 bases; bases outside gene matches: 5. Before the COVID-19 pandemic, during about 2011-2019, CD4+ T cells were taken from unexposed donors. After approximately 10 days of culture, CD4+ T cells were isolated. Sequenced by immunoSEQ multiplex PCR; TCRdb stores in-frame clones only, minus some. In the table there are more than 15,000 clones, around 80% of which are singletons. The chain carries TRBV6-5 and TRBJ1-2, with 7 positions matching TRBD1. Source material: CD4+ T cells from PBMCs, cultured in vitro. The sequence derives from a human donor in good health. The CDR3 protein is CASTPGTANYGYTF. In DNA, the CDR3 is TGTGCCAGCACCCCAGGGACAGCTAACTATGGCTACACCTTC.